These 7 T cell receptor beta chains share one sample of origin, sequenced in a study of blood T cell repertoires in COVID-19. Assay: immunoSEQ multiplex PCR; the TCRdb copy retains only in-frame clones and omits some. This sample yields 95,000 to 110,000 clones, of which approximately 90% are seen a single time; roughly 1.2% belongs to the top ten. The material sequenced was peripheral blood. These receptors all come from a woman aged 25 to 39 with acute or convalescent COVID-19.

The chain carries TRBV9 and TRBJ2-5; D might be TRBD1 (5 bases). Looked up from germline, CDR1 is SGDLS and CDR2 is YYNGEE. The V gene lost 2 bases and the J gene lost 1 base, with 15 bases spanning the gap. The CDR3 consists of 16 residues. The CDR3 region is CASSVGLLHSQETQYF. Here the CDR3 DNA reads TGTGCCAGCAGCGTGGGGCTCCTCCACTCCCAAGAGACCCAGTACTTC.

This rearrangement joins TRBV10-2 to TRBJ2-3; D not resolved. CDR1 is WSHSY and CDR2 is SAAADI in the germline V gene. This CDR3 comprises 15 residues. Trimming took 5 bases from V and 4 from J, leaving 16 bases between them. The chain's CDR3 is CASSSSYSGADTQYF. CDR3 DNA sequence: TGCGCCAGCAGTTCCTCTTACTCGGGTGCAGATACGCAGTATTTT.

The genes are TRBV27 and TRBJ1-6, with a possible D match to TRBD1 (5 bases). In germline, CDR1 is MNHEY, CDR2 SMNVEV (reference sequence). V lost 2 bases and J 8 bases, leaving 13 bases between the germline ends. The CDR3 consists of 15 residues. CDR3 nucleotides: TGTGCCAGCAGTTTACGGGGGACCTTAGATTCACCCCTCCACTTT. This gives the protein CASSLRGTLDSPLHF.

The J gene is TRBJ2-7, the V gene TRBV14; D unclear. There are 15 residues in the CDR3. The V end lost 0 bases, the J end lost 2 bases, and 11 bases lay between the germline ends. Germline-derived CDR1 and CDR2 are SGHDN and FVKESK. The CDR3 sequence: CASSQDISSAYEQYF. CDR3 sequence (DNA): TGTGCCAGCAGCCAAGACATTTCTTCGGCCTACGAGCAGTACTTC.

This clone came up a few times. This chain links TRBV15 with TRBJ1-1; 7 nucleotides align to TRBD1. From germline, CDR1 is LNHNV and CDR2 YYDKDF (reference sequence). This CDR3 has 20 residues. V shed 0 bases, J shed 5 bases, and the junction held 21 bases outside the gene matches. The CDR3 DNA sequence: TGTGCCACCAGCAGAGATCCTTACAGGGGTACTATAGAGGATCGGACTGAAGCTTTCTTT. Residues: CATSRDPYRGTIEDRTEAFF.

This chain uses TRBV10-3 with TRBJ1-2, with D possibly matching TRBD1 (6 bases). Germline CDR1 reads ENHRY; CDR2 reads SYGVKD. V shed 10 bases and J shed 7 bases, with 16 bases lying between them. The length of the CDR3 is 12 residues. CDR3 in DNA: TGTGCCAGCCAAGGGGGGGCTGGTGGCTACACCTTC. Translating it yields CASQGGAGGYTF.

The CDR3 here is CASSIIHRAYGYTF. DNA for the CDR3: TGTGCCAGTAGTATCATCCACAGGGCGTATGGCTACACCTTC. The V and J genes are TRBV19 and TRBJ1-2, with D perhaps TRBD1 (6 bases). The V gene lost 3 bases and the J gene lost 5 bases, with 13 bases spanning the gap. The germline V gene encodes CDR1 LNHDA and CDR2 SQIVND (reference sequence). The CDR3 contains 14 residues.